There are a few counts of the clone carrying this TCR beta chain. Looked up from germline, CDR1 is DFQATT and CDR2 is SNEGSKA (reference sequence). V gave up 3 bases and J gave up 5 bases; unmatched junction bases: 5. The CDR3 runs 13 residues. The entry originates in a study of blood T cells in healthy people across ages. Study at large: The capture of about one barcoded beta molecule per two T cells was achieved by template switching.

It was with a sample-barcoded 5' primer and a J-beta primer mix that a second PCR of roughly 6 to 12 cycles was run. All samples gave at least 2.5 million CDR3-containing paired-end reads. MiXCR was run by TCRdb on the 5' RACE reads, yielding one entry per CDR3 protein. The data hold about 640,000 distinct CDR3 sequences, with around 54% observed a single time. The sequence derives from a man between 60 and 70 years old in good health. The sequenced sample consisted of blood. This chain links TRBV20-1 with TRBJ2-5, with TRBD1 matching over 8 bases. The chain's CDR3 is CSARVRGLETQYF. For the CDR3, the DNA is TGCAGTGCTAGGGTCAGGGGGCTTGAGACCCAGTACTTC.